This T cell receptor (beta chain) is from a study of cytomegalovirus exposure and HLA in healthy donors. Clones were read by immunoSEQ multiplex PCR, and TCRdb kept only the in-frame ones, dropping some. This table holds over 250,000 clones, about nine tenths found once. Remarks on this clone: Its antigen is undetermined.

General observations from the study: Using the classifier, cytomegalovirus status was reportedly diagnosed with high specificity and sensitivity. In vitro work confirmed that a few CMV-associated chains recognize CMV antigens. Most TCR sequences were uncommon, yet certain public TCRs appeared in many donors.

A roughly 120-subject validation cohort, separate from the approximately 610-subject first cohort, supplied the donors. The germline CDR1 and CDR2 sequences are SQVTM and ANQGSEA. Germline trimming cut 4 bases from V and 0 bases from J; bases unmatched to any gene: 14. The CDR3 consists of 18 residues. The clonotype originates from a woman aged 30 to 39 in good health and CMV-seropositive. Material for sequencing was PBMCs. This rearrangement joins TRBV29-1 to TRBJ2-4; 8 nucleotides agree with TRBD1. CDR3: CSVVPGPRGPLAKNIQYF. The CDR3, as DNA: TGCAGCGTTGTTCCCGGGCCCAGGGGGCCTCTAGCCAAAAACATTCAGTACTTC.